This T cell receptor beta chain came from a study of Ad26.COV2.S vaccination and SARS-CoV-2 variants. Study at large: The donor belonged to the COV1001 Ad26.COV2.S trial arm. Intramuscular Ad26.COV2.S at 5x10^10 or 1x10^11 viral particles.

The table came from immunoSEQ multiplex PCR; TCRdb's copy has only in-frame clones and leaves some out. This sample has about 480,000 clones; around nine tenths occur once, and the top ten carry roughly 13%. Treatment meaning: around 19 received Ad26.COV2.S at low or high dose, single or two shots; about 5 received placebo; per-sample allocation not given. Day 63 after the first vaccine or placebo injection was the time point for sampling. V was clipped by 4 bases and J by 1 base; unmatched bases: 4. Looked up from germline, CDR1 is LNHDA and CDR2 is SQIVND (reference sequence). The CDR3 runs to 17 residues. General study points: Analyses that measured TCR breadth and depth may have underestimated total T cell responses. Vaccinees reportedly had broad spike-specific CD8+ and CD4+ T cell responses.

In the case of this clone: Its antigen is still unknown.

The chain has TRBV19 and TRBJ2-3; 14 bases are shared with TRBD2. This sequence was found in a person between 18 and 60 years old who received the Ad26.COV2.S COVID-19 vaccine or a placebo. Sequencing used peripheral blood, obtained in a trial of Ad26.COV2.S vaccine versus placebo. The CDR3 loop is CASSTRLAGGRTDTQYF. Written as DNA, the CDR3 is TGTGCCAGTAGTACCAGACTAGCGGGAGGGCGCACAGATACGCAGTATTTT.